Listed here are 21 T cell receptor beta chains from one sample, sequenced in a study of cytomegalovirus exposure and HLA in healthy donors. The study ran its PCR with 60 Vbeta and 13 Jbeta primers. Repertoires were generated with immunoSEQ multiplex PCR, while TCRdb's copy carries only in-frame clones and drops some. Among roughly 130,000 clones listed, 83% were seen once. Sample: PBMCs. Receptors were obtained from a girl aged 2-15 years in good health and CMV-seronegative.

This rearrangement joins TRBV25-1 to TRBJ2-5, with a possible D match to TRBD2 (5 bases). Germline V gene data show CDR1 as MGHDK and CDR2 as SYGVNS. Trimming cost V 2 bases and J 5 bases, with 15 bases left between them. CDR3 length: 15 amino acids. This chain's CDR3 is CASSEPAGRLETQYF. In DNA form, the CDR3 reads TGTGCCAGCAGTGAACCGGCGGGCAGGTTGGAGACCCAGTACTTC.

The genes are TRBV2 and TRBJ2-4, with D possibly TRBD2 on 7 matching bases. With 7 bases removed from V and 7 bases from J, the gap between germline ends came to 23 bases. The CDR3 runs to 16 residues. The germline CDR1 and CDR2 sequences are SNHLY and FYNNEI. The CDR3 DNA reads TGTGCCAGCAACAGTCTTCCCTCCGGGGGGCGGAACATTCAGTACTTC. It yields the protein CASNSLPSGGRNIQYF.

The chain couples TRBV27 to TRBJ2-3; 7 nucleotides line up with TRBD2. The germline gives CDR1 MNHEY, CDR2 SMNVEV (reference sequence). The V gene end was trimmed by 5 bases and the J gene end by 6 bases; junction bases not matched to a gene: 11. The CDR3 covers 15 residues. The CDR3 DNA is TGTGCCAGCAGTCCCACCGGCCTAGCGGCGGATACGCAGTATTTT. This codes for CASSPTGLAADTQYF.

This chain joins TRBV30 and TRBJ1-1; 7 bases are a match to TRBD1. Germline assignment: CDR1 GTSNPN and CDR2 SVGIG (reference sequence). CDR3 length: 13 amino acids. Trimming removed 4 bases from V and 4 bases from J; junction bases left unmatched: 6. The CDR3 reads CAWNPQGFTEAFF. In DNA form, the CDR3 reads TGTGCCTGGAACCCACAGGGGTTCACTGAAGCTTTCTTT.

The CDR3 coding sequence is TGTGCCAGCAGCTTGAGGAGCGGCGGGTCTGAGCAGTTCTTC. Amino acids: CASSLRSGGSEQFF. V gene TRBV5-4 combines with J gene TRBJ2-1; weak D call: TRBD2 (5 bases). Looked up from germline, CDR1 is SGHNT and CDR2 is YYREEE (reference sequence). Trimming took 1 base from V and 9 from J, leaving 14 bases between them. The CDR3 sequence is 14 residues long.

The chain recombines TRBV7-8 with TRBJ2-7; maybe TRBD2 (7 bases). The V gene's germline CDR1 is SGHVS and CDR2 FQNEAQ. This CDR3 has 13 residues. Deletions cut 5 bases from V and 7 bases from J, with 15 bases between. The CDR3 region is CASSGRGAGEQYF. DNA of the CDR3: TGTGCCAGCAGCGGTCGGGGGGCGGGGGAGCAGTACTTC.

This sequence joins TRBV19 and TRBJ2-7; 10 bases align to TRBD1. Looked up from germline, CDR1 is LNHDA and CDR2 is SQIVND (reference sequence). The CDR3 spans 15 residues. V lost 10 bases and J lost 4; bases outside the gene matches: 13. The DNA for the CDR3 is TGTGCCAACGGACAGGGGGTAGATAGAACTTACGAGCAGTACTTC. Translation gives CANGQGVDRTYEQYF.

The V call is TRBV15, the J call TRBJ2-7, with 8 bases that match TRBD1. Germline CDR1 is LNHNV and CDR2 is YYDKDF (reference sequence). CDR3 length: 14 amino acids. V lost 2 bases and J lost 3; bases outside the gene matches: 3. Here the CDR3 DNA reads TGTGCCACCAGCAGACAACAGGGGGGCTACGAGCAGTACTTC. This encodes CATSRQQGGYEQYF.

The V and J genes are TRBV20-1 and TRBJ2-7; D is unclear. The CDR3 contains 11 residues. The V gene's germline CDR1 is DFQATT and CDR2 SNEGSKA (reference sequence). V lost 1 base, J lost 4 bases, and 5 bases lay in between. The CDR3 region is CSARAEYEQYF. The CDR3, as DNA: TGCAGTGCTAGAGCCGAGTACGAGCAGTACTTC.

This chain joins TRBV2 and TRBJ2-2; D might be TRBD2 (5 bases). Germline assignment: CDR1 SNHLY and CDR2 FYNNEI. Trimming removed 6 bases from V and 1 base from J, with 9 bases in between. CDR3 size: 14 residues. CDR3 in DNA: TGTGCCAGCAGGGGAGATCTGAACACCGGGGAGCTGTTTTTT. Amino acids: CASRGDLNTGELFF.

The J gene is TRBJ2-7, the V gene TRBV5-8; perhaps TRBD2 as D (6 bases). In germline, CDR1 is SGHTS, CDR2 YDEGEE. The V end was cut by 4 bases, the J end by 6 bases, with 14 bases between. The CDR3 runs 13 residues. The CDR3 region has the DNA TGTGCCAGCAGCCCCGGGCGGCGGGGCGAGCAGTACTTC. Amino acids: CASSPGRRGEQYF.

The gene calls are TRBV6-4 and TRBJ2-7, with D maybe TRBD2 (6 bases). This CDR3 is built from 13 residues. Germline V gives CDR1 MRHNA, CDR2 SNTAGT. Trimming left V 4 bases short and J 6 bases short, with 13 bases between. Written as DNA, the CDR3 is TGTGCCAGCAGTGGGGGACTCTGCCGCGAGCAGTACTTC. It specifies CASSGGLCREQYF.

As DNA, the CDR3 is TGTGCCAGTAGTATGGTTCTAGCGGGAGAAGAGACCCAGTACTTC. The encoded protein is CASSMVLAGEETQYF. The chain combines TRBV19 with TRBJ2-5; TRBD2 agrees at 10 bases. The CDR3 sequence is 15 residues long. CDR1 and CDR2 from the germline V gene are LNHDA and SQIVND (reference sequence). Trimming removed 3 bases from V and 3 bases from J; junction bases left unmatched: 4.

CDR3 bases: TGTGCCAGCAACTTCAACAGGGTAGGCGAGCAGTACTTC. It is translated as CASNFNRVGEQYF. The V gene is TRBV6-1, the J gene TRBJ2-7; D possibly corresponds to TRBD1 (6 bases). The germline V and J ends were trimmed by 7 bases and 6 bases, with 16 bases remaining between them. This CDR3 region has 13 residues. The germline V gene encodes CDR1 MNHNS and CDR2 SASEGT.

This clone occurred once. This chain uses TRBV6-6 with TRBJ1-2, with 9 positions matching TRBD1. Trimming took 2 bases from V and 3 from J; bases not matched to a gene: 4. This CDR3 comprises 15 residues. The germline gives CDR1 MNHNY, CDR2 SVGAGI (reference sequence). CDR3 amino acids: CASSYTRQGDYGYTF. CDR3 nucleotide sequence: TGTGCCAGCAGTTACACCCGACAGGGGGACTATGGCTACACCTTC.

The chain uses TRBV28 and TRBJ2-7; D is possibly TRBD2 (5 bases). The germline V gene has CDR1 MDHEN and CDR2 SYDVKM. The CDR3 has 16 residues. Trimming took off 3 bases at V and 4 bases at J, with 19 bases between the two ends. The DNA for the CDR3 is TGTGCCAGCAGTTTCAGAAAGGGTAGCGTGGATTACGAGCAGTACTTC. Translated: CASSFRKGSVDYEQYF.

The chain carries TRBV18 and TRBJ2-1; 12 bases map to TRBD2. There are 16 residues in the CDR3. Germline V lookup: CDR1 KGHSH, CDR2 LQKENI. V trimming: 0 bases; J trimming: 6 bases; junction bases outside the gene matches: 3. The CDR3 loop is CASSPPLAGGGNEQFF. In nucleotides, the CDR3 is TGTGCCAGCTCACCACCACTAGCGGGAGGTGGCAATGAGCAGTTCTTC.

J is TRBJ2-5 and V is TRBV7-2; 12 nucleotides match TRBD2. The germline V gene has CDR1 SGHTA and CDR2 FQGNSA. CDR3 length equals 16 residues. The trim removed 1 base at V and 1 base at J, leaving 1 base unmatched. CDR3 region: CASSLEGLAGQETQYF. The CDR3, as DNA: TGTGCCAGCAGCTTAGAGGGACTAGCGGGCCAAGAGACCCAGTACTTC.

The chain joins TRBV4-3 to TRBJ1-2, with D perhaps matching TRBD1 (5 bases). Germline values: CDR1 LGHNA, CDR2 YSLEER. V lost 0 bases and J 8 bases, leaving 25 bases between the germline ends. The CDR3 is made up of 18 amino acids. In DNA form, the CDR3 reads TGCGCCAGCAGCCAAGATTTAAGACTTCTTAGGGGCACTTTGGGCTACACCTTC. Translating it yields CASSQDLRLLRGTLGYTF.

The table lists this clone with a count of one. The gene calls are TRBV7-7 and TRBJ1-2; D ambiguous. The CDR3 length is 15 residues. Germline CDR1 and CDR2: SSHAT and FNYEAQ (reference sequence). The germline V and J ends were trimmed by 5 bases and 3 bases, with 16 bases remaining between them. The CDR3 sequence: CASSPIEGTDYGYTF. DNA of the CDR3: TGTGCCAGCAGCCCGATCGAGGGTACCGACTATGGCTACACCTTC.

The table lists this clone with a count of one. The chain joins TRBV29-1 to TRBJ2-5, with 9 bases identical to TRBD1. The end of the DNA fits TRBJ2-7 better, so the J call may be wrong. The CDR3 is made up of 15 amino acids. From germline, CDR1 is SQVTM and CDR2 ANQGSEA. The DNA for the CDR3 is TGCAGCGTCGCCTTACCGGGACAGGGTACCTACGAGCAGTACTTC. This translates into CSVALPGQGTYEQYF.